The 32 T cell receptor beta chains in this list originate from one sample, sequenced in a study of tumor-infiltrating lymphocytes in oesophageal squamous cell carcinoma. TCRdb redid the calling of the PCR reads with MiXCR, one entry per CDR3 protein. Counted here are under 20,000 distinct CDR3 sequences, less than 50% occurring once; the ten biggest clones make up 29%. The sequenced sample consisted of esophageal tumor tissue. The source is a male donor with esophageal squamous cell carcinoma.

The chain recombines TRBV7-4 with TRBJ2-5; 9 bases are shared with TRBD1. Judging by the DNA end, TRBJ2-1 fits better; the J call may be wrong. The germline V gene encodes CDR1 SGHVT and CDR2 SQSDAQ. CDR3 length: 14 amino acids. DNA for the CDR3: TGTGCCAGCAGCTTAGGGACAGGGGTAAGCGAGCAGTTCTTC. This codes for CASSLGTGVSEQFF.

The chain carries TRBV7-8 and TRBJ1-2; D ambiguous. V was pared by 1 base and J by 0 bases, with 6 bases between. Per germline, CDR1 SGHVS and CDR2 FQNEAQ. The CDR3 sequence is 14 residues long. Here the CDR3 DNA reads TGTGCCAGCAGCTTAGGAACAGCTAACTATGGCTACACCTTC. It is translated as CASSLGTANYGYTF.

The genes are TRBV7-2 and TRBJ2-1; no clear D gene. V was pared by 4 bases and J by 6 bases, with 4 bases between. Germline V CDR1 and CDR2: SGHTA, FQGNSA. The CDR3 runs to 11 residues. CDR3 amino acids: CASSSLNEQFF. Written as DNA, the CDR3 is TGTGCCAGCAGCTCTCTCAATGAGCAGTTCTTC.

In its sample, this clonotype was seen a few times. The rearrangement joins TRBV7-2 to TRBJ2-6; no reliable D call. Germline lookup yields CDR1 SGHTA and CDR2 FQGNSA. Between the trimmed V and J ends, which lost 5 bases and 3 bases, there was a span of 5 bases. This CDR3 spans 13 amino acids. CDR3 sequence: CASSPIGANVLTF. In DNA, the CDR3 is TGTGCCAGCAGCCCAATTGGGGCCAACGTCCTGACTTTC.

Many counts were recorded for this clonotype. J is TRBJ1-1 and V is TRBV5-1; D gene unclear. Germline-derived CDR1 and CDR2 are SGHRS and YFSETQ. CDR3 size: 13 residues. Trimming removed 1 base from V and 5 bases from J, with 9 bases in between. CDR3 in DNA: TGCGCCAGCAGCTTGAAGGAGCGGACTGAAGCTTTCTTT. Translation gives CASSLKERTEAFF.

A remark on this clonotype: A junction boundary mismatches the germline segment, possibly from a read error. This rearrangement joins TRBV7-2 to TRBJ2-5; no reliable D call. Per the germline V gene, CDR1 is SGHTA and CDR2 is FQGNSA. The CDR3 runs to 11 residues. The CDR3 DNA reads TGTGCCAGCAGCTTATACTCACCCCTCCACTTC. Encoded protein: CASSLYSPLHF.

In its sample, this clonotype was seen many times. V usage is TRBV6-1 and J usage is TRBJ2-5, with a weak D call TRBD2 (5 bases). Germline CDR1 MNHNS, CDR2 SASEGT. V lost 7 bases to trimming and J lost 5 bases, with 14 bases between them. There are 13 residues in the CDR3. As DNA, the CDR3 is TGTGCCAGCATTCGAGCGGTCGGGGAGACCCAGTACTTC. It translates to CASIRAVGETQYF.

V and J are TRBV18 and TRBJ2-7; 8 bases map to TRBD1. The J segment lost 3 bases and the V segment lost 5 bases, leaving 9 bases of the junction unmatched. Per germline, CDR1 KGHSH and CDR2 LQKENI. CDR3 length: 15 amino acids. The CDR3 region has the DNA TGTGCCAGCTCATACCAGGGGACAGGACACTACGAGCAGTACTTC. This codes for CASSYQGTGHYEQYF.

The sample holds one count of this clonotype. The junction differs from germline at one of its ends, possibly a read error. V is TRBV10-1 and J is TRBJ2-3, with D perhaps TRBD1 or TRBD2 (5 bases each). In germline, CDR1 is WNHNN, CDR2 SYGVQD (reference sequence). The CDR3 is made up of 11 amino acids. The CDR3 here is CASSDGAEAFF. The CDR3 nucleotides are TGCGCCAGCAGTGACGGGGCTGAAGCTTTCTTC.

Concerning this clonotype itself: The conserved final phenylalanine or tryptophan is absent from the CDR3, which likely points to a read error. Because the CDR3's place on the DNA is in doubt, the DNA is left out and the CDR3 is given as listed by TCRdb. The chain has TRBV2 and TRBJ2-5; the DNA was not used to check the table's D call, TRBD1. The CDR3 length is 16 residues, termini included. Germline V lookup: CDR1 SNHLY, CDR2 FYNNEI. The CDR3 protein is CASSKPGAEYGYTFGS.

Note on this clonotype: Germline and junction disagree at one end, which may indicate a read error. The V call is TRBV7-2, the J call TRBJ2-7, with 7 bases matching TRBD1. The CDR3 extends over 14 amino acids. From germline, CDR1 is SGHTA and CDR2 FQGNSA. Here the CDR3 reads CASRWTGLNSPLHF. CDR3 nucleotide sequence: TGTGCCAGCAGATGGACAGGCCTCAATTCACCCCTCCACTTC.

This rearrangement joins TRBV11-2 to TRBJ2-5; 8 positions agree with TRBD1. Per the germline V gene, CDR1 is SGHAT and CDR2 is FQNNGV. This CDR3 has 13 residues. V dropped 0 bases and J dropped 11; count of bases not matched to a gene: 5. The chain's CDR3 is CASSLEPTGVQYF. DNA of the CDR3: TGTGCCAGCAGCTTAGAGCCGACAGGGGTGCAGTACTTC.

This clonotype was observed a handful of times. The rearrangement joins TRBV7-2 to TRBJ1-5, with TRBD1 identical over 8 bases. Germline V lookup: CDR1 SGHTA, CDR2 FQGNSA. There are 15 residues in the CDR3. With 3 bases clipped from V and 7 bases from J, the junction kept 8 bases outside the gene matches. CDR3 nucleotide sequence: TGTGCCAGCAGCTTCGGACAGGGTGGTTGGCAGCCCCAGCATTTT. Protein: CASSFGQGGWQPQHF. The variable domain in full, with the rest retrieved from reference TRBV7-2 and TRBJ1-5, is GAGVSQSPSNKVTEKGKDVELRCDPISGHTALYWYRQSLGQGLEFLIYFQGNSAPDKSGLPSDRFSAERTGGSVSTLTIQRTQQEDSAVYLCASSFGQGGWQPQHFGDGTRLSIL.

This clonotype was detected only a few times. The chain uses TRBV27 and TRBJ2-1; no clear D gene. Between the trimmed V and J ends, which lost 3 bases and 7 bases, there was a span of 10 bases. This CDR3 has 13 residues. CDR1 is MNHEY, CDR2 SMNVEV, per germline (reference sequence). The CDR3 nucleotides read TGTGCCAGCAGTTTCTCTCCTATAAATGAGCAGTTCTTC. Translation gives CASSFSPINEQFF.

The V call is TRBV11-3, the J call TRBJ1-6, with D possibly being TRBD1 (5 bases). Looked up from germline, CDR1 is SGHNT and CDR2 is YENEEA. This CDR3 has 14 amino acids. V was trimmed by 3 bases and J by 6 bases, leaving 9 bases between them. The CDR3 here is CASSLRQSNSPLHF. CDR3 DNA sequence: TGTGCCAGCAGCTTGCGACAGTCTAATTCACCCCTCCACTTT.

The rearrangement links TRBV12-3 or TRBV12-4 to TRBJ2-1, with 9 bases lining up with TRBD2. CDR3 length equals 15 residues. J lost 8 bases, V lost 2 bases, and 7 bases had no gene match. The CDR3 bases are TGTGCCAGCAGTTTATCGAGCGGGGGGTACGATGAGCAGTTCTTC. Translation gives CASSLSSGGYDEQFF.

Concerning this clonotype itself: The CDR3 end shows no conserved phenylalanine or tryptophan, and so a read error is likely. The DNA is left out, because the CDR3 cannot be placed on it with certainty; the CDR3 is given as TCRdb lists it. This chain joins TRBV7-6 and TRBJ2-5; TRBD2, the table's D call, lacks a check against the DNA. Germline loops: CDR1 SGHVS, CDR2 FNYEAQ. The CDR3 sequence runs 15 residues, both termini included. The CDR3 here is CASSDGSFPGYTFGS.

In its sample, this clonotype was seen many times. The chain couples TRBV28 to TRBJ2-1, with 11 nucleotides matching TRBD2. The ends lost 7 bases at V and 4 bases at J; junction bases unmatched: 12. CDR3 length: 17 residues. CDR1 is MDHEN, CDR2 SYDVKM, per germline. CDR3: CASTPGTIAGGYNEQFF. CDR3 nucleotide sequence: TGTGCCAGCACCCCGGGGACAATAGCGGGAGGGTACAATGAGCAGTTCTTC.

Within the sample, this clonotype is medium-sized. This chain connects TRBV6-1 to TRBJ2-1, with 9 bases that match TRBD2. The CDR3 sequence is 18 residues long. The germline V gene has CDR1 MNHNS and CDR2 SASEGT. V dropped 0 bases and J dropped 6; count of bases not matched to a gene: 12. The CDR3 loop is CASSEALLPGRGGNEQFF. The CDR3 DNA is TGTGCCAGCAGTGAAGCCCTTTTACCGGGGCGGGGGGGCAATGAGCAGTTCTTC.

The CDR3 coding sequence is TGTGCCAGCAGCCCGCGGCTTAGGGGGCAAGAGACCCAGTACTTC. Translation: CASSPRLRGQETQYF. This sequence joins TRBV7-8 and TRBJ2-5; D is possibly TRBD1 (6 bases). Looked up from germline, CDR1 is SGHVS and CDR2 is FQNEAQ. Between the trimmed V and J ends, which lost 5 bases and 2 bases, there was a span of 15 bases. The CDR3 sequence is 15 residues long.

The chain uses TRBV12-3 or TRBV12-4 and TRBJ2-5; weak D call: TRBD1 (5 bases). CDR3 size: 15 residues. V dropped 6 bases and J dropped 0 bases, with 14 bases sitting between them. Written as DNA, the CDR3 is TGTGCCAGCAGCCCTGGCTCAGGGTACCAAGAGACCCAGTACTTC. It is translated as CASSPGSGYQETQYF.

The table lists this clonotype with many counts. The chain carries TRBV5-1 and TRBJ2-7, with TRBD1 matching over 10 bases. The trim removed 0 bases at V and 0 bases at J, leaving 9 bases unmatched. The CDR3 contains 18 residues. CDR1 SGHRS and CDR2 YFSETQ come from the germline V gene. Here the CDR3 reads CASSLAWGRTGGSYEQYF. CDR3 DNA sequence: TGCGCCAGCAGCTTGGCGTGGGGGCGGACAGGGGGCTCCTACGAGCAGTACTTC.

At least ten counts were recorded for this clonotype. The chain employs TRBV28 and TRBJ1-6, with D tentatively TRBD1 (5 bases). This CDR3 has 14 residues. V lost 5 bases and J lost 6, with 11 bases in between. Germline values: CDR1 MDHEN, CDR2 SYDVKM. CDR3 nucleotide sequence: TGTGCCAGCAGTCCCGGACATCCTAATTCACCCCTCCACTTT. Translating it yields CASSPGHPNSPLHF.

The gene calls are TRBV7-2 and TRBJ2-7; D not certain. The CDR3 is made up of 12 amino acids. With 3 bases removed from V and 6 bases from J, the gap between germline ends came to 9 bases. Germline CDR1 and CDR2: SGHTA and FQGNSA. The CDR3 DNA sequence: TGTGCCAGCAGCTTCCCCACGGGCGAGCAGTACTTC. Amino acid sequence: CASSFPTGEQYF.

Only a few counts were recorded for this clonotype. This chain links TRBV7-6 with TRBJ2-1, with D tentatively TRBD2 (6 bases). The germline gives CDR1 SGHVS, CDR2 FNYEAQ. The V end lost 5 bases, the J end lost 3 bases, and 20 bases lay between the germline ends. The CDR3 totals 17 residues. CDR3 in amino acids: CASSPEEARDIYNEQFF. CDR3 coding DNA: TGTGCCAGCAGCCCAGAAGAGGCGCGGGATATCTACAATGAGCAGTTCTTC.

This clonotype was counted between two and nine times. This rearrangement joins TRBV6-1 to TRBJ2-7; 8 positions agree with TRBD2. The J call may be wrong; the DNA end is better matched by TRBJ2-1. This CDR3 comprises 14 residues. Germline CDR1 and CDR2: MNHNS and SASEGT. The CDR3 bases are TGTGCTACGGTGGTAGCGGGGATTTACAATGAGCAGTTCTTC. It is translated as CATVVAGIYNEQFF.

The rearrangement joins TRBV11-2 to TRBJ2-5; 11 nucleotides line up with TRBD1. Trimming removed 5 bases from V and 4 bases from J; junction bases left unmatched: 9. This CDR3 region has 16 residues. The V gene's germline CDR1 is SGHAT and CDR2 FQNNGV. As DNA, the CDR3 is TGTGCCAGCAGCCAAAACGGACAGGGGGCTAGAGAGACCCAGTACTTC. It codes for CASSQNGQGARETQYF.

This clonotype was counted between two and nine times. CDR3 sequence: CASSSPSFLGLAGGVTDTQYF. CDR3 nucleotide sequence: TGTGCCAGCAGTTCCCCATCCTTCCTGGGGCTAGCGGGGGGGGTCACAGATACGCAGTATTTT. The V gene is TRBV27, the J gene TRBJ2-3, with 12 bases fitting TRBD2. This CDR3 is built from 21 residues. Germline V CDR1 and CDR2: MNHEY, SMNVEV (reference sequence). V lost 4 bases and J lost 2; bases outside the gene matches: 19.

By share of the sample, this clonotype is medium-sized. The J gene is TRBJ1-5, the V gene TRBV7-9, with D maybe TRBD1 (6 bases). The CDR3 length is 14 residues. Germline CDR1 reads SEHNR; CDR2 reads FQNEAQ (reference sequence). V was clipped by 5 bases and J by 2 bases, with 10 bases between them. The CDR3 coding sequence is TGTGCCAGCAGCCTATCAGGGGGCAATCAGCCCCAGCATTTT. Translating it yields CASSLSGGNQPQHF.

V is TRBV7-2 and J is TRBJ2-1, with 10 bases identical to TRBD2. The closer fit of TRBJ2-7 to the DNA end suggests the J call may be wrong. The CDR3 totals 16 residues. Germline CDR1 and CDR2: SGHTA and FQGNSA. CDR3 nucleotides: TGTGCCAGCAGCTTAGATCGGACTAGCGGCTCCTACGAGCAGTACTTC. Translating it yields CASSLDRTSGSYEQYF.

This clonotype showed up many times. The chain employs TRBV5-5 and TRBJ1-1, with D uncertain. This CDR3 has 13 amino acids. V lost 4 bases and J lost 6, with 13 bases in between. In germline, CDR1 is SGHKS, CDR2 YYEKEE (reference sequence). The DNA for the CDR3 is TGTGCCAGCAGCCGCTGGGAAGGGTCTGAAGCTTTCTTT. Residues: CASSRWEGSEAFF.

The chain has TRBV11-2 and TRBJ2-3, with D tentatively TRBD1 (5 bases). TRBJ2-1 matches the DNA end more closely, so the J call is doubtful. Germline V CDR1 and CDR2: SGHAT, FQNNGV. The CDR3 runs to 16 residues. CDR3 sequence: CASSLGPPAGAYEQFF. The CDR3 bases are TGTGCCAGCAGCTTAGGCCCCCCCGCTGGGGCCTATGAGCAGTTCTTC.